The 32 T cell receptor beta chains below all came from one sample that was sequenced in a study of Graves' ophthalmopathy and Graves' hyperthyroidism (dated by TCRdb to the late 2010s). TCRdb shows the sequencer as Illumina HiSeq 2000. For repertoire sequencing, TCR beta CDR3 regions were amplified from RNA transcripts. The first round of RT-PCR was done with HTBI primers and the Qiagen OneStep RT-PCR kit, and was followed by a second round of multiplex PCR, then size selection and purification. TCRdb trimmed public reads at Q25 via fastp, called clones via MiXCR and kept in-frame beta chains. CDR3 protein sequences are deduplicated, and each keeps its most common genes and DNA. The sample table holds 200,000 to 250,000 distinct CDR3 sequences, of which roughly 27% were seen once. The ten most abundant clones make up 9.1% of the sample. Sequencing was carried out using peripheral blood. These receptors all stem from a man in his fifties or sixties with Graves' ophthalmopathy. Donor details come from another sample of the same person, matched by shared clones.

In this sample, this clonotype turned up many times. This sequence joins TRBV7-8 and TRBJ2-4; D unresolved. Germline loops: CDR1 SGHVS, CDR2 FQNEAQ. Trimming cost V 4 bases and J 5 bases, with 12 bases left between them. CDR3 length equals 14 residues. The CDR3 protein is CASSSPRQQNIQYF. Here the CDR3 DNA reads TGTGCCAGCAGCTCCCCGAGGCAGCAAAACATTCAGTACTTC.

CDR3 bases: TGTGCCAGCAGTCGGGACAGGGAGGGAAATCAGCCCCAGCATTTT. As protein: CASSRDREGNQPQHF. The chain combines TRBV12-3 or TRBV12-4 with TRBJ1-5, with TRBD1 matching 9 bases. The CDR3 loop spans 15 amino acids. Unmatched junction bases numbered 6, after V lost 5 bases and J lost 4 bases.

The sample holds many counts of this clonotype. The V gene is TRBV27, the J gene TRBJ2-3; tentatively, D is TRBD1 (7 bases). The CDR3 length is 14 residues. Deletions cut 8 bases from V and 6 bases from J, with 18 bases between. Germline CDR1 reads MNHEY; CDR2 reads SMNVEV (reference sequence). CDR3 loop: CASSRFQGGDTQYF. The CDR3, as DNA: TGTGCCAGCTCCCGATTCCAGGGGGGCGATACGCAGTATTTT.

This clonotype has at least ten counts. This rearrangement joins TRBV12-3 or TRBV12-4 to TRBJ2-7; D might be TRBD1 or TRBD2, each matching 6 bases. V lost 3 bases and J lost 5, with 11 bases in between. The CDR3 contains 13 residues. For the CDR3, the DNA is TGTGCCAGCAGTTTTGGGGGGCGGCACGAGCAGTACTTC. Translation: CASSFGGRHEQYF.

The V and J genes are TRBV12-3 or TRBV12-4 and TRBJ1-6, with TRBD1 matching 8 bases. There are 15 residues in the CDR3. The V gene end was trimmed by 5 bases and the J gene end by 5 bases; junction bases not matched to a gene: 5. CDR3 sequence: CASSVQGANNSPLHF. CDR3 sequence (DNA): TGTGCCAGCAGTGTCCAGGGGGCGAATAATTCACCCCTCCACTTT.

This sequence joins TRBV6-1 and TRBJ2-7; 16 bases fit TRBD2. In germline, CDR1 is MNHNS, CDR2 SASEGT. This CDR3 region has 15 residues. V lost 6 bases to trimming and J lost 4 bases; unmatched junction nucleotides: 3. The CDR3 DNA is TGTGCCAGCAGAGGGACTAGCGGGAGGGGTTACGAGCAGTACTTC. This sequence encodes CASRGTSGRGYEQYF.

Ten or more counts support this clonotype. The DNA of the CDR3 is TGTGCCAGCAGTTCACAGGGAGGCTATGGCTACACCTTC. It codes for CASSSQGGYGYTF. V usage is TRBV6-5 and J usage is TRBJ1-2; D is perhaps TRBD1 (6 bases). Trimming took 4 bases from V and 4 from J, leaving 10 bases between them. Germline CDR1 MNHEY, CDR2 SVGAGI. This CDR3 is built from 13 residues.

There are many counts of this clonotype. This chain uses TRBV28 with TRBJ2-5; the D gene is possibly TRBD1 (6 bases). Trimming stripped 6 bases from V and 4 bases from J, with 12 bases between. Per the germline V gene, CDR1 is MDHEN and CDR2 is SYDVKM. The CDR3 sequence is 13 residues long. CDR3 nucleotides: TGTGCCAGCAGAGCGGACAGCCGAGAGACCCAGTACTTC. Translation gives CASRADSRETQYF. The complete variable domain, with remaining parts taken from reference TRBV28 and TRBJ2-5, reads DVKVTQSSRYLVKRTGEKVFLECVQDMDHENMFWYRQDPGLGLRLIYFSYDVKMKEKGDIPEGYSVSREKKERFSLILESASTNQTSMYLCASRADSRETQYFGPGTRLLVL.

This clonotype was observed many times. The gene calls are TRBV6-6 and TRBJ2-7, with D perhaps TRBD1 or TRBD2 (5 bases each). CDR3 length: 15 amino acids. Trimming shortened V by 5 bases and J by 2 bases, and 16 bases separated the two germline ends. Per the germline V gene, CDR1 is MNHNY and CDR2 is SVGAGI (reference sequence). CDR3 residues: CASSRSLEGTYEQYF. Here the CDR3 DNA reads TGTGCCAGCAGTCGCTCTTTAGAGGGGACCTACGAGCAGTACTTC.

Ten or more counts support this clonotype. The chain employs TRBV27 and TRBJ2-2, with TRBD2 matching 7 bases. Germline V gene data show CDR1 as MNHEY and CDR2 as SMNVEV (reference sequence). J was trimmed by 0 bases and V by 5 bases; bases with no gene match: 6. This CDR3 has 16 residues. The CDR3 protein is CASSTRTRSNTGELFF. CDR3 nucleotides: TGTGCCAGCAGTACCCGGACTAGGTCGAACACCGGGGAGCTGTTTTTT.

This clonotype was picked up many times. V is TRBV29-1 and J is TRBJ1-2; possible D gene TRBD1, 6 bases. V lost 7 bases to trimming and J lost 7 bases, with 16 bases between them. This CDR3 region has 12 residues. CDR1 is SQVTM, CDR2 ANQGSEA, per germline. CDR3: CSAGQSRGGYTF. CDR3 DNA: TGCAGCGCCGGACAGTCTAGAGGTGGCTACACCTTC.

This clonotype occurred many times. The chain uses TRBV4-1 and TRBJ2-7, with 7 bases fitting TRBD1. The length of the CDR3 is 18 residues. V lost 1 base, J lost 0 bases, and 12 bases stayed unmatched. CDR1 and CDR2 (germline): MGHRA, YSYEKL. The CDR3, as DNA: TGCGCCAGCAGCCAAGGAAGCGGACCGGGACAGCCCTCCTACGAGCAGTACTTC. Translated: CASSQGSGPGQPSYEQYF.

This chain joins TRBV28 and TRBJ1-1; D remains unclear. The CDR3 covers 14 residues. From germline, CDR1 is MDHEN and CDR2 SYDVKM. The V and J ends lost 2 bases and 4 bases respectively, with 11 bases between them. CDR3 in DNA: TGTGCCAGCAGTTTAAGGTACCCCCCCACTGAAGCTTTCTTT. The encoded protein is CASSLRYPPTEAFF.

The sample holds many counts of this clonotype. V usage is TRBV7-2 and J usage is TRBJ1-6; the D is unclear. Germline V gene lookup returns CDR1 SGHTA and CDR2 FQGNSA. V lost 7 bases, J lost 7 bases, and 11 bases lay in between. The CDR3 has 13 amino acids. CDR3 nucleotides: TGTGCCAGCAAAGTCCAGACCAATTCACCCCTCCACTTT. Amino acid sequence: CASKVQTNSPLHF.

This clonotype was counted ten times or more. The gene calls are TRBV5-1 and TRBJ2-5; tentative D call: TRBD2 (5 bases). Trimming stripped 6 bases from V and 5 bases from J, with 14 bases between. CDR3 length: 13 amino acids. Germline loops: CDR1 SGHRS, CDR2 YFSETQ. CDR3 residues: CASMNRGDETQYF. The CDR3 DNA is TGCGCCAGCATGAACCGGGGTGATGAGACCCAGTACTTC.

The CDR3 DNA sequence: TGTGCTAGTGGTTTGGCCCTGTGGACAGAGCTTGAAGCTTTCTTT. This encodes CASGLALWTELEAFF. V gene TRBV12-5 combines with J gene TRBJ1-1, with D perhaps TRBD1 (6 bases). V was shortened by 1 base and J by 7 bases, with 16 bases between the two germline ends. Germline CDR1 is LGHNT and CDR2 is FRNRAP. This CDR3 is 15 amino acids long.

Many counts were recorded for this clonotype. An end of the junction does not agree with germline; a read error may underlie this. The chain carries TRBV19 and TRBJ2-7; TRBD2 aligns across 8 bases. Germline assignment: CDR1 LNHDA and CDR2 SQIVND (reference sequence). The CDR3 extends over 14 amino acids. The CDR3 region is CASSIGGSGTVFSF. The CDR3 nucleotides read TGTGCCAGTAGTATAGGCGGTAGCGGGACCGTCTTCTCCTTC.

This clonotype has a count of ten or more. The chain couples TRBV6-2 or TRBV6-3 to TRBJ1-5, with TRBD1 identical over 9 bases. Germline trimming cut 3 bases from V and 7 bases from J; bases unmatched to any gene: 7. Germline V gene sequence: CDR1 MNHEY, CDR2 SVGEGT. This CDR3 contains 15 residues. DNA of the CDR3: TGTGCCAGCAGTTATATACAGGGGGCTGGCCAGCCCCAGCATTTT. This encodes CASSYIQGAGQPQHF.

This clonotype occurred many times. V and J are TRBV25-1 and TRBJ2-7, with D unclear. The CDR3 runs 15 residues. The V end was cut by 3 bases, the J end by 7 bases, with 19 bases between. The germline V gene encodes CDR1 MGHDK and CDR2 SYGVNS. This chain's CDR3 is CASSDTTSDLWEQYF. CDR3 bases: TGTGCCAGCAGTGATACGACCTCGGACCTCTGGGAGCAGTACTTC.

This clonotype was detected many times. V is TRBV7-2 and J is TRBJ2-2; 7 nucleotides agree with TRBD1. The V gene end was trimmed by 5 bases and the J gene end by 4 bases; junction bases not matched to a gene: 7. This CDR3 spans 15 amino acids. Germline assignment: CDR1 SGHTA and CDR2 FQGNSA. The CDR3 sequence is CASSPRQGGTGELFF. The CDR3 coding sequence is TGTGCCAGCAGCCCAAGACAGGGTGGCACCGGGGAGCTGTTTTTT.

V is TRBV15 and J is TRBJ2-7, with TRBD1 identical over 7 bases. The CDR3 runs 14 residues. CDR1 and CDR2 (germline): LNHNV, YYDKDF (reference sequence). V shed 2 bases and J 7 bases; nucleotides not matched to a gene: 8. The chain's CDR3 is CATSRQTTGEEQYF. CDR3 sequence (DNA): TGTGCCACCAGCAGACAGACTACAGGGGAAGAGCAGTACTTC. Drawing the rest from reference TRBV15 and TRBJ2-7, the complete variable domain is DAMVIQNPRYQVTQFGKPVTLSCSQTLNHNVMYWYQQKSSQAPKLLFHYYDKDFNNEADTPDNFQSRRPNTSFCFLDIRSPGLGDTAMYLCATSRQTTGEEQYFGPGTRLTVT.

The J gene is TRBJ2-5, the V gene TRBV12-5, with TRBD1 matching 11 bases. This CDR3 spans 16 amino acids. V shed 5 bases and J 4 bases; nucleotides not matched to a gene: 9. The germline V gene has CDR1 LGHNT and CDR2 FRNRAP. For the CDR3, the DNA is TGTGCTAGTGGTCCGGGACAGGGGGATTCCGGAGAGACCCAGTACTTC. Residues: CASGPGQGDSGETQYF.

This clonotype was counted at least ten times. V is TRBV15 and J is TRBJ1-1; D is unresolved. V was trimmed by 5 bases and J by 1 base, leaving 20 bases between them. CDR3 size: 17 residues. Germline V gives CDR1 LNHNV, CDR2 YYDKDF (reference sequence). CDR3 sequence: CATSLGIGRARNTEAFF. The CDR3 DNA follows: TGTGCCACCAGCTTAGGGATAGGGCGAGCTAGGAACACTGAAGCTTTCTTT.

In this sample, this clonotype turned up many times. V gene TRBV6-2 or TRBV6-3 combines with J gene TRBJ2-2; 8 bases line up with TRBD1. Trimming took 2 bases from V and 2 from J; bases not matched to a gene: 10. This CDR3 region has 18 residues. Looked up from germline, CDR1 is MNHEY and CDR2 is SVGEGT. CDR3 nucleotide sequence: TGTGCCAGCAGTTACGGGTATCCTGGGACAGGAAACACCGGGGAGCTGTTTTTT. Translating gives CASSYGYPGTGNTGELFF.

The V call is TRBV15, the J call TRBJ2-7; D is ambiguous. The CDR3 extends over 14 amino acids. CDR1 is LNHNV, CDR2 YYDKDF, per germline (reference sequence). V lost 0 bases and J 6 bases, leaving 12 bases between the germline ends. The chain's CDR3 is CATSRDLPYREQYF. The CDR3 region has the DNA TGTGCCACCAGCAGAGATCTCCCTTATCGCGAGCAGTACTTC.

This clonotype was recorded many times. The rearrangement joins TRBV28 to TRBJ2-7; D call uncertain. CDR3 length: 15 amino acids. Germline-derived CDR1 and CDR2 are MDHEN and SYDVKM. The V end was cut by 4 bases, the J end by 5 bases, with 18 bases between. Here the CDR3 reads CASSSGAGWVHEQYF. The CDR3, as DNA: TGTGCCAGCAGTTCAGGAGCCGGATGGGTCCACGAGCAGTACTTC. The whole variable domain, filled in from reference TRBV28 and TRBJ2-7, reads DVKVTQSSRYLVKRTGEKVFLECVQDMDHENMFWYRQDPGLGLRLIYFSYDVKMKEKGDIPEGYSVSREKKERFSLILESASTNQTSMYLCASSSGAGWVHEQYFGPGTRLTVT.

J is TRBJ2-5 and V is TRBV7-9, with TRBD1 matching 7 bases. J was trimmed by 1 base and V by 5 bases; bases with no gene match: 7. Germline V lookup: CDR1 SEHNR, CDR2 FQNEAQ (reference sequence). The CDR3 sequence is 15 residues long. The CDR3 sequence is CASSGGQAIQETQYF. The DNA of the CDR3 is TGTGCCAGCAGCGGAGGACAGGCGATCCAAGAGACCCAGTACTTC.

This clonotype was detected many times. The chain links TRBV29-1 to TRBJ1-5, with D possibly matching TRBD1 (5 bases). The V gene's germline CDR1 is SQVTM and CDR2 ANQGSEA. Trimming shortened V by 4 bases and J by 3 bases, and 16 bases separated the two germline ends. The CDR3 has 15 residues. CDR3: CSVAEEGSLNQPQHF. Written as DNA, the CDR3 is TGCAGCGTTGCCGAGGAGGGGTCCCTCAATCAGCCCCAGCATTTT.

The chain recombines TRBV28 with TRBJ1-5; TRBD1 matches at 10 bases. J lost 6 bases, V lost 5 bases, and 7 bases had no gene match. This CDR3 comprises 15 residues. CDR1 MDHEN and CDR2 SYDVKM come from the germline V gene. CDR3 region: CASSPGTGAGQPQHF. CDR3 nucleotides: TGTGCCAGCAGTCCCGGGACAGGGGCGGGTCAGCCCCAGCATTTT. Complete variable domain (other parts from reference TRBV28 and TRBJ1-5): DVKVTQSSRYLVKRTGEKVFLECVQDMDHENMFWYRQDPGLGLRLIYFSYDVKMKEKGDIPEGYSVSREKKERFSLILESASTNQTSMYLCASSPGTGAGQPQHFGDGTRLSIL.

Ten or more counts support this clonotype. J is TRBJ1-1 and V is TRBV29-1; 7 bases line up with TRBD1. CDR1 and CDR2 (germline): SQVTM, ANQGSEA. CDR3 length: 14 amino acids. V gave up 6 bases and J gave up 3 bases; unmatched junction bases: 10. CDR3 sequence reads: CSVQKTGRDTEAFF. The CDR3, as DNA: TGCAGCGTCCAGAAGACAGGGCGAGACACTGAAGCTTTCTTT.

This clonotype appeared many times. The J gene is TRBJ2-7, the V gene TRBV20-1, with D perhaps matching TRBD2 (6 bases). The length of the CDR3 is 15 residues. Trimming took off 0 bases at V and 1 base at J, with 13 bases between the two ends. The V gene's germline CDR1 is DFQATT and CDR2 SNEGSKA (reference sequence). The CDR3 DNA reads as TGCAGTGCTAGAGACCCAACTAGCTTATCCTACGAGCAGTACTTC. Translation gives CSARDPTSLSYEQYF.

The J gene is TRBJ1-6, the V gene TRBV12-3 or TRBV12-4; 7 bases match TRBD1. This CDR3 comprises 16 residues. The junction had 8 bases not matched to a gene; V was cut back by 4 bases and J by 5 bases. The CDR3 sequence: CASSSTGDSHNSPLHF. CDR3 DNA: TGTGCCAGCAGTTCAACTGGGGACAGTCATAATTCACCCCTCCACTTT.